This T cell receptor beta chain comes out of a study of blood T cell repertoires in COVID-19. About the research overall: Samples representing acute and convalescent COVID-19 were sourced from the United States, Italy and Spain. From T cells, B-cell-depleted T cells, or PBMCs came the material, which was cDNA or gDNA.

Germline V gives CDR1 MNHEY, CDR2 SMNVEV (reference sequence). The length of the CDR3 is 14 residues. V trimming: 6 bases; J trimming: 4 bases; junction bases outside the gene matches: 4. Authors' methods: Reference gene primers were amplified, and this amplification served to estimate nucleated cell counts. The table came from immunoSEQ multiplex PCR; TCRdb's copy has only in-frame clones and leaves some out. That table supplies the V and J calls and clone size; D and trimming were determined from the DNA. The sample has around 260,000 clones, around 87% seen once. This rearrangement joins TRBV27 to TRBJ2-3, with TRBD2 matching over 10 bases. The sample was peripheral blood. The receptor was isolated from a woman in her 50s with acute or convalescent COVID-19. In nucleotides, the CDR3 is TGTGCCAGCAGCGAAGCGGGAGGGCCAGATACGCAGTATTTT. Amino acids: CASSEAGGPDTQYF.